This T cell receptor (beta chain) was found in a study of PD-L1 blockade in urothelial cancer. Study background: Analysis of blood occurred 3 weeks (second dose) and 6 weeks after treatment start.

The assay was immunoSEQ multiplex PCR, and TCRdb's table has in-frame clones only and misses some. The table lists around 32,000 clones, 75% to 90% of them singletons. Between the trimmed V and J ends, which lost 3 bases and 7 bases, there was a span of 20 bases. CDR1 and CDR2 (germline): SGDLS, YYNGEE. This CDR3 spans 16 amino acids. The rearrangement joins TRBV9 to TRBJ2-1, with a weak D call TRBD2 (6 bases). The sample consisted of PBMCs, taken around atezolizumab (anti-PD-L1) treatment. This sequence was found in a man in his fifties or sixties with urothelial cancer. Written as DNA, the CDR3 is TGTGCCAGCAGCGCCCCGCGGGATGGAGGAAAAAATGAGCAGTTCTTC. This codes for CASSAPRDGGKNEQFF.